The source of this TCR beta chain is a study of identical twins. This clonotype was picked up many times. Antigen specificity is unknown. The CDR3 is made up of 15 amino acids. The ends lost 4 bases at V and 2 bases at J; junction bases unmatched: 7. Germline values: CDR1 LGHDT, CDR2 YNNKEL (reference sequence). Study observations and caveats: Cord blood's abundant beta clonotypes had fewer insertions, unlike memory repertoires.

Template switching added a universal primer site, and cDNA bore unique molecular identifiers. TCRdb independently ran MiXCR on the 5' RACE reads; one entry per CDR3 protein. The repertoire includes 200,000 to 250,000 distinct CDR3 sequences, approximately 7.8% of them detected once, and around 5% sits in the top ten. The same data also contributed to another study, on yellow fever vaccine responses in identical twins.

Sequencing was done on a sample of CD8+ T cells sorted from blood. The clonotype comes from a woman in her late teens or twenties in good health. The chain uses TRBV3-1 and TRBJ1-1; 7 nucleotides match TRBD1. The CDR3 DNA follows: TGTGCCAGCAGCCTCAGGTACAGGGGCAACACTGAAGCTTTCTTT. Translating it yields CASSLRYRGNTEAFF.